This T cell receptor beta chain comes out of a study of memory CD4+ T cells and cytomegalovirus serostatus. CDR1 and CDR2 from the germline V gene are WNHNN and SYGVQD (reference sequence). V was pared by 8 bases and J by 10 bases, with 5 bases between. The CDR3 consists of 8 residues. Some clones are missing from TCRdb's copy, which holds only in-frame ones; the method was immunoSEQ multiplex PCR. The sample shows 50,000 or so clones, roughly 72% of them seen only once. The sort gate was single viable CD3+CD4+CD8-CD45RO+ cells for memory CD4+ T cells. The TCR comes from an adult in good health and CMV-seropositive. The chain joins TRBV10-1 to TRBJ1-1; D unresolved. Sequenced material: memory CD4+ T cells from blood. The CDR3 loop reads CASLPAFF. The CDR3, as DNA: TGCGCCAGCCTCCCAGCTTTCTTT.